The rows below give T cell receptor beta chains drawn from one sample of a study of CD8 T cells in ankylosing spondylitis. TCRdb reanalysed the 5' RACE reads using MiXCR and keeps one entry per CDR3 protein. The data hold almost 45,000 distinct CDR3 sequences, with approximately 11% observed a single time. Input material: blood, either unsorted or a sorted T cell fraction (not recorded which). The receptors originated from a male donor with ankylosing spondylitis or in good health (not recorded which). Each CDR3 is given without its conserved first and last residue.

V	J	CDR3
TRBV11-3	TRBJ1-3	ASSLDARTAAGNTIY
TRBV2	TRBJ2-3	ASSGNRGDTQY
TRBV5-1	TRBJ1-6	ASVQFPGDSPLH
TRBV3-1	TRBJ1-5	ASSQADSYQPQH
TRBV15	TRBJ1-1	ATSTGTRRGSPEAF
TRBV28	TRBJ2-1	ASNPGSSYNEQF
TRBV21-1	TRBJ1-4	ASVRQATNEKLF
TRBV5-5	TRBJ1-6	ASSFQGDNSPLH
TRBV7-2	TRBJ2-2	ASSLASSRGGTGELF
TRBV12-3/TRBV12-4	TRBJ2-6	ASSFAGANVLT
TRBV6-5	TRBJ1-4	ASSYSRGGEKLF
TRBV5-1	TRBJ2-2	ASSRRTDNTGELF
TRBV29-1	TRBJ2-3	SLSALSADTQY
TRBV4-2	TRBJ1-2	ASSQLTGISYGYT
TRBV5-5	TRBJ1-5	ASSFLEGGGNQPQH
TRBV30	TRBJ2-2	AWSVVGLLVGGELF
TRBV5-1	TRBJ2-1	ASSGSGTSYNEQF
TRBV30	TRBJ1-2	ACQQGGNYGYT
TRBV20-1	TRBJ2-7	SATATSGALEY
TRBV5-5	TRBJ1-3	ASSLDGWTGNTIY
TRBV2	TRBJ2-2	ASSENAIPNTGELF
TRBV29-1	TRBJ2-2	SVTGRLTGELF
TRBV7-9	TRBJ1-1	ASSPEWGATEAF
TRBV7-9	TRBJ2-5	ASSFSLPQGYETQY
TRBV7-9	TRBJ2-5	ASSMTIVELQETQY
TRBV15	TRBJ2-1	ATSRGSSGSSYNEQF
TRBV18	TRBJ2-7	ASSPLVTPGIYEQY
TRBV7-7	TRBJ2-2	ASSLSPRGDTGELF
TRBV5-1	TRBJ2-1	ASSLGGASYNEQF
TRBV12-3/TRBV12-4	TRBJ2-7	ASSLGEGHEQY